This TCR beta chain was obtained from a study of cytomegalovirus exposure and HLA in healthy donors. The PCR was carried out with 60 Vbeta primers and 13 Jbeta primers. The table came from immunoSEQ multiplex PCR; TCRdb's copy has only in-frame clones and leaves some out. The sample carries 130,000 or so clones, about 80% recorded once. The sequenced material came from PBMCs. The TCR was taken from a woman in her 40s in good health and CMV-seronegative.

Here the CDR3 reads CASSLNRVGTGELFF. As DNA, the CDR3 is TGTGCCAGCAGCTTGAACAGGGTGGGCACCGGGGAGCTGTTTTTT. V is TRBV7-3 and J is TRBJ2-2; a weak D match, TRBD1 (6 bases). Germline V gene sequence: CDR1 SGHTA, CDR2 FQGTGA. The CDR3 sequence is 15 residues long. V was trimmed by 3 bases and J by 4 bases, leaving 12 bases between them.